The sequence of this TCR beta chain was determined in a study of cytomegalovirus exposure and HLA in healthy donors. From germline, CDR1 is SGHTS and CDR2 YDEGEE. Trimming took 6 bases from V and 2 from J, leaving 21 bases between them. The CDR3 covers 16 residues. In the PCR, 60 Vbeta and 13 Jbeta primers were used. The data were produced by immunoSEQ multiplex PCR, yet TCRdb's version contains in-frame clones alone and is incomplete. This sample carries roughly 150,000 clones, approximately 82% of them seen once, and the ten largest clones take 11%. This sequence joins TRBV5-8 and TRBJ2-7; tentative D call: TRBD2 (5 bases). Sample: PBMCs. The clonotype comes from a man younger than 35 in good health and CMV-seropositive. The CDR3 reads CASTRQYGGSTYEQYF. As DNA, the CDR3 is TGTGCCAGCACCCGTCAGTACGGCGGGTCAACCTACGAGCAGTACTTC.